These 17 T cell receptor beta chains were all obtained from the same sample, sequenced in a study of blood T cells in healthy people across ages. Through a sample-barcoded 5' primer and a J-beta primer mix, a second PCR was run for about 6 to 11 cycles. TCRdb passed the 5' RACE reads through MiXCR, listing each CDR3 protein once. The data show 650,000 to 1,000,000 distinct CDR3 sequences, about 34% seen once. The sequenced material came from blood. The origin of the receptors is a young man in good health.

This clonotype was observed a few times. The chain links TRBV6-2 or TRBV6-3 to TRBJ2-7, with TRBD1 identical over 8 bases. Germline V gene sequence: CDR1 MNHEY, CDR2 SVGEGT. The length of the CDR3 is 14 residues. V lost 5 bases, J lost 3 bases, and 6 bases stayed unmatched. CDR3 DNA: TGTGCCAGCAGTCCTCCCGGGACAGGCTACGAGCAGTACTTC. Protein sequence: CASSPPGTGYEQYF.

The chain couples TRBV7-2 to TRBJ2-2; TRBD1 agrees at 8 bases. Trimming took 3 bases from V and 6 from J; bases not matched to a gene: 6. The germline V gene has CDR1 SGHTA and CDR2 FQGNSA. This CDR3 spans 15 amino acids. This CDR3 is CASSLDRVVPGELFF. The CDR3, as DNA: TGTGCCAGCAGCTTGGACAGGGTCGTTCCCGGGGAGCTGTTTTTT.

V usage is TRBV15 and J usage is TRBJ1-5; D gene unclear. Deletions cut 3 bases from V and 10 bases from J, with 10 bases between. The CDR3 covers 12 residues. The germline V gene has CDR1 LNHNV and CDR2 YYDKDF (reference sequence). Here the CDR3 DNA reads TGTGCCACCAGCAGGGCGGAGGGTCCCCAGCATTTT. Translating it yields CATSRAEGPQHF.

CDR3 sequence: CASSLNPGGVGDTQYF. The CDR3 coding sequence is TGTGCCAGCAGCTTAAATCCGGGGGGGGTTGGAGATACGCAGTATTTT. The chain links TRBV7-3 to TRBJ2-3; TRBD2 matches at 8 bases. There are 16 residues in the CDR3. CDR1 is SGHTA and CDR2 is FQGTGA in the germline V gene. V was clipped by 1 base and J by 5 bases; unmatched bases: 8.

This clonotype came up a few times. The rearrangement joins TRBV18 to TRBJ2-1; D may be TRBD2 (6 bases). Germline CDR1 KGHSH, CDR2 LQKENI. Trimming stripped 5 bases from V and 0 bases from J, with 11 bases between. The CDR3 is 15 amino acids. The CDR3 sequence is CASSNRESSYNEQFF. CDR3 nucleotides: TGTGCCAGCTCAAATCGGGAGAGCTCCTACAATGAGCAGTTCTTC.

The chain recombines TRBV28 with TRBJ1-4, with D perhaps matching TRBD1 (5 bases). The CDR3 totals 15 residues. Germline CDR1 is MDHEN and CDR2 is SYDVKM. Deletions cut 5 bases from V and 5 bases from J, with 15 bases between. The CDR3 sequence is CASSPPWGVNEKLFF. DNA for the CDR3: TGTGCCAGCAGTCCGCCTTGGGGGGTAAATGAAAAACTGTTTTTT.

The DNA for the CDR3 is TGTGCCAGCAGCTTCGGACGCGGGGAAAATGAAAAACTGTTTTTT. It translates to CASSFGRGENEKLFF. This chain joins TRBV7-2 and TRBJ1-4; no definite D call. V was trimmed by 3 bases and J by 5 bases, leaving 13 bases between them. CDR1 is SGHTA and CDR2 is FQGNSA in the germline V gene. The CDR3 sequence is 15 residues long.

The chain couples TRBV15 to TRBJ2-7; 9 nucleotides line up with TRBD2. With the DNA end fitting TRBJ2-5 better, the J assignment may be wrong. The germline V gene encodes CDR1 LNHNV and CDR2 YYDKDF (reference sequence). The CDR3 is made up of 18 amino acids. In DNA, the CDR3 is TGTGCCACCAGCAGCGCCCCTTCGACTAGCGGACGCCGCGAGACCCAGTACTTC. Protein sequence: CATSSAPSTSGRRETQYF.

Turning to this clonotype: This may stem from a read error, because a much larger clone lies one nucleotide away. The genes are TRBV6-5 and TRBJ2-7, with 7 bases lining up with TRBD1. The CDR3 length is 16 residues. Germline CDR1 and CDR2: MNHEY and SVGAGI. The ends lost 6 bases at V and 7 bases at J; junction bases unmatched: 18. CDR3 sequence: CASRQSLTDRVNEQYF. CDR3 DNA: TGTGCCAGCAGACAGTCCCTTACCGACAGGGTAAATGAGCAGTACTTC.

About this clonotype: A single base separates this from a much larger clone, so it may be a read error. The chain uses TRBV20-1 and TRBJ1-2; D ambiguous. This CDR3 comprises 13 residues. The germline CDR1 and CDR2 sequences are DFQATT and SNEGSKA (reference sequence). The V end lost 1 base, the J end lost 4 bases, and 10 bases lay between the germline ends. As DNA, the CDR3 is TGCAGTGCTAGAGTGGCAGCAAGCTATGGCTACACCTTC. Its protein is CSARVAASYGYTF.

Regarding this clonotype: A much larger clonotype is one base distant, so this may be a read error. V gene TRBV7-9 combines with J gene TRBJ1-2, with 7 positions matching TRBD1. This CDR3 is 15 amino acids long. CDR1 and CDR2 from the germline V gene are SEHNR and FQNEAQ (reference sequence). The CDR3 DNA reads TGTGCCGGCAGCATCGACAGGGTTGGTACCTATGGCTACACCTTC. It specifies CAGSIDRVGTYGYTF.

This clonotype was recorded at least ten times. The CDR3 DNA is TGTGCCAGCACCTTGGATCCGAATGAGCAGTTCTTC. It translates to CASTLDPNEQFF. The V gene is TRBV7-8, the J gene TRBJ2-1; D not resolved. This CDR3 contains 12 residues. V lost 7 bases, J lost 7 bases, and 11 bases lay in between. CDR1 and CDR2 from the germline V gene are SGHVS and FQNEAQ.

Ten or more counts support this clonotype. V gene TRBV15 combines with J gene TRBJ2-5; possibly TRBD1 for D (5 bases). CDR3 size: 14 residues. The V and J ends lost 0 bases and 6 bases respectively, with 11 bases between them. From germline, CDR1 is LNHNV and CDR2 YYDKDF (reference sequence). CDR3 residues: CATSRDLGQQTQYF. The CDR3 DNA is TGTGCCACCAGCAGAGATTTGGGGCAGCAGACCCAGTACTTC.

About this clonotype itself: This sequence may be a read error, since a much larger clone differs from it by one base. This sequence joins TRBV10-3 and TRBJ2-3; D is undetermined. The CDR3 totals 12 residues. Germline V gene sequence: CDR1 ENHRY, CDR2 SYGVKD. The CDR3 bases are TGTGCCGTCAGTGAGATCTCGGATACGCAGTATTTT. Encoded protein: CAVSEISDTQYF.

This clonotype was observed at least ten times. The V and J genes are TRBV9 and TRBJ2-5, with D hard to call. This CDR3 contains 14 residues. The germline CDR1 and CDR2 sequences are SGDLS and YYNGEE. Trimming took off 2 bases at V and 2 bases at J, with 10 bases between the two ends. This CDR3 is CASSVGGIQETQYF. CDR3 sequence (DNA): TGTGCCAGCAGCGTCGGCGGAATTCAAGAGACCCAGTACTTC.

The J gene is TRBJ2-2, the V gene TRBV11-2; the D gene is possibly TRBD2 (5 bases). The ends were cut back, 0 bases at V and 1 base at J, with 9 bases in the middle. CDR1 is SGHAT, CDR2 FQNNGV, per germline. The CDR3 is 16 residues long. The CDR3 spells CASSLDPEGNTGELFF. For the CDR3, the DNA is TGTGCCAGCAGCTTAGATCCCGAGGGGAACACCGGGGAGCTGTTTTTT. Variable domain in full (rest from reference TRBV11-2 and TRBJ2-2): EAGVAQSPRYKIIEKRQSVAFWCNPISGHATLYWYQQILGQGPKLLIQFQNNGVVDDSQLPKDRFSAERLKGVDSTLKIQPAKLEDSAVYLCASSLDPEGNTGELFFGEGSRLTVL.

The chain combines TRBV20-1 with TRBJ1-6, with D uncertain. The CDR3 has 17 amino acids. Germline-derived CDR1 and CDR2 are DFQATT and SNEGSKA (reference sequence). V was clipped by 5 bases and J by 0 bases, with 17 bases between them. CDR3 nucleotides: TGCAGTGCTCCACAAGACGGAGCCAGCTCCTATAATTCACCCCTCCACTTT. Its translation: CSAPQDGASSYNSPLHF.